This TCR beta chain was identified during a study of T cell repertoires in cytomegalovirus infection. On the study more broadly: Evidence of both CMV infection and a matching HLA type came from public TCR beta signatures. Whole-study findings and limits: HLA-C-restricted TCR beta clonotypes specific for CMV led the ex vivo response.

The sample holds a few counts of this clonotype. Its antigen is not identified. In germline, CDR1 is MDHEN, CDR2 SYDVKM. The CDR3 sequence is 13 residues long. V lost 3 bases and J 5 bases, leaving 11 bases between the germline ends. TCRdb re-analysed the reads in MiXCR, keeping a single row per CDR3 protein. The table has 200,000 to 250,000 distinct CDR3 sequences, roughly 22% seen once; the top ten hold roughly 18%. This chain uses TRBV28 with TRBJ2-7; no firm D call. The TCR was taken from a human donor in good health (CMV status not recorded). Some clones in this sample may be carry-over from other donors' samples. Sequenced sample: CD8+ T cells from PBMCs. This chain's CDR3 is CASSFSPGHEQYF. The DNA of the CDR3 is TGTGCCAGCAGTTTTAGCCCCGGGCACGAGCAGTACTTC.